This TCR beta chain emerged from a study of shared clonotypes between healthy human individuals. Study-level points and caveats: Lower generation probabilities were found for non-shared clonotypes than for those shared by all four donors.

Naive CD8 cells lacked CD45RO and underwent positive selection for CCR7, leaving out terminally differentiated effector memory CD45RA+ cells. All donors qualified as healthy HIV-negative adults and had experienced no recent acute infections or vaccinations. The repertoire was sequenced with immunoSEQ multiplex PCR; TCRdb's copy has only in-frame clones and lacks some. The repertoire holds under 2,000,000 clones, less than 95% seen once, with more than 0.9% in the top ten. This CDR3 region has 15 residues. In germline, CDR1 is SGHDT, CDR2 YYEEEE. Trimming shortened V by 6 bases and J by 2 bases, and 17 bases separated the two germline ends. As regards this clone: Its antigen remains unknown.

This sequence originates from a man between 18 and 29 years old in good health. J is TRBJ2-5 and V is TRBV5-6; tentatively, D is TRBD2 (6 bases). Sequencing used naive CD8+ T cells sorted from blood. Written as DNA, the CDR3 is TGTGCCAGCAATATGAGAAAAGGACTACAAGAGACCCAGTACTTC. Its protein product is CASNMRKGLQETQYF.